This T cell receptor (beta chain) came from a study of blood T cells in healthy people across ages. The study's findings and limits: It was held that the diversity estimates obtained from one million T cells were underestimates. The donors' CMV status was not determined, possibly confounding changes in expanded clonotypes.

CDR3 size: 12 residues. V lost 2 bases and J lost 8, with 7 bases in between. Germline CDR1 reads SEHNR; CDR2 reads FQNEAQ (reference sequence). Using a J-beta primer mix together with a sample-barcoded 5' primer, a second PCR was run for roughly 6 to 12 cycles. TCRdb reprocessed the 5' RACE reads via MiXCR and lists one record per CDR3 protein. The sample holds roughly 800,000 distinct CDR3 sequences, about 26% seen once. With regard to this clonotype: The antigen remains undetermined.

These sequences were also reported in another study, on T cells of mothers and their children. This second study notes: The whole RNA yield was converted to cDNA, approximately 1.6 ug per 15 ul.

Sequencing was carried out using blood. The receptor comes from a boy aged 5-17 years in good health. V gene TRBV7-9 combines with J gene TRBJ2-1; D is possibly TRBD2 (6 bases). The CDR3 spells CASSLSSDEQFF. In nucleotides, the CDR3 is TGTGCCAGCAGCTTATCTAGCGATGAGCAGTTCTTC.